Below, 5 T cell receptor beta chains from the same sample are listed, as sequenced in a study of CD8+CD57+ T cells in acquired aplastic anemia. Profiling of TCR beta VDJ combinations and CDR3 sequences used genomic DNA as template. TCRdb recomputed calls from the reads with MiXCR, one row per CDR3 protein. The repertoire holds some 200,000 distinct CDR3 sequences, with around 60% as singletons. Sequenced input: sorted CD4+, CD8+, or CD8+CD57+ T cells (not recorded which) from PBMCs. The receptors originated from a human donor in good health.

With respect to this clonotype: Being one base from a much bigger clone, this may be a read error. This chain's CDR3 is CASNQGLVNTGELFF. CDR3 nucleotide sequence: TGCGCCAGCAACCAGGGACTAGTGAACACCGGGGAGCTGTTTTTT. The chain employs TRBV4-3 and TRBJ2-2, with 8 bases aligning to TRBD2. The V segment lost 7 bases and the J segment 1 base; nucleotides outside the gene matches: 5. The CDR3 spans 15 residues. Germline lookup yields CDR1 LGHNA and CDR2 YSLEER.

The J gene is TRBJ1-1, the V gene TRBV7-6, with a tentative D call TRBD1 (6 bases). The CDR3 totals 14 residues. V was cut by 5 bases and J by 6 bases, with 16 bases left in between. Per the germline V gene, CDR1 is SGHVS and CDR2 is FNYEAQ. CDR3 residues: CASSQTGFGAEAFF. DNA for the CDR3: TGTGCCAGCAGCCAAACAGGGTTCGGCGCTGAAGCTTTCTTT.

In its sample, this clonotype was seen many times. V gene TRBV6-2 or TRBV6-3 combines with J gene TRBJ2-7; 13 nucleotides match TRBD2. CDR1 is MNHEY, CDR2 SVGEGT, per germline. The CDR3 is 13 amino acids. The V segment lost 11 bases and the J segment 2 bases; nucleotides outside the gene matches: 3. CDR3 amino acids: CAGGLAGTYEQYF. As DNA, the CDR3 is TGTGCCGGGGGACTAGCGGGGACCTACGAGCAGTACTTC.

This clonotype showed up just a few times. The chain joins TRBV7-6 to TRBJ2-5, with 7 bases identical to TRBD2. Germline loops: CDR1 SGHVS, CDR2 FNYEAQ. The CDR3 runs 17 residues. V lost 1 base and J lost 5; bases outside the gene matches: 13. DNA of the CDR3: TGTGCCAGCAGCTTAGGAACGGGAGGAGGATCGGGGGAGACCCAGTACTTC. This sequence encodes CASSLGTGGGSGETQYF.

This clonotype was detected a few times. For the CDR3, the DNA is TGTGCCAGCAGGCTTCAGGGGGGAACTGAAGCTTTCTTT. Translating it yields CASRLQGGTEAFF. The V gene is TRBV28, the J gene TRBJ1-1, with TRBD1 identical over 7 bases. Per germline, CDR1 MDHEN and CDR2 SYDVKM. The V and J ends lost 6 bases and 5 bases, in that order; junction bases with no gene match: 6. CDR3 length: 13 residues.